This TCR beta chain was captured in a study of T cell changes during pregnancy in multiple sclerosis. TCRdb's copy holds only in-frame clones and misses some; the assay was immunoSEQ multiplex PCR. The table records 41,000 or so clones, 89% of them present only once. CDR1 is SGHRS, CDR2 YFSETQ, per germline. This CDR3 has 14 amino acids. The ends were cut back, 4 bases at V and 1 base at J, with 11 bases in the middle. This rearrangement joins TRBV5-1 to TRBJ1-1; D ambiguous. Source: CD4+ T cells from peripheral blood mononuclear cells, taken in the first trimester of pregnancy. The origin of this receptor is a female donor with multiple sclerosis, enrolled in a pregnancy study. CDR3 nucleotide sequence: TGCGCCAGCAGCCACAACCCTGGGAACACTGAAGCTTTCTTT. This encodes CASSHNPGNTEAFF.